This T cell receptor beta chain was recorded in a study of cytomegalovirus exposure and HLA in healthy donors. Across the whole study: Previous work identified roughly 120 million unique TCR beta sequences from around 200 million T cells.

The PCR ran on 60 Vbeta and 13 Jbeta primers. The protocol was immunoSEQ multiplex PCR, while the TCRdb copy is restricted to in-frame clones and leaves out a portion. This sample's table reports approximately 30,000 clones. The sample comprised PBMCs. This TCR was recovered from a woman aged 40 to 49 in good health and CMV-seropositive.

The DNA of the CDR3 is TGTGCCAGCTCAGGGCGGACACCATCTAACTATGGCTACACCTTC. It is translated as CASSGRTPSNYGYTF. The chain is built from TRBV18 and TRBJ1-2; TRBD1 might be the D (5 bases). V was trimmed by 5 bases and J by 0 bases, leaving 13 bases between them. Per germline, CDR1 KGHSH and CDR2 LQKENI. The CDR3 runs 15 residues.